The rows below give T cell receptor beta chains drawn from one sample of a study of cytomegalovirus exposure and HLA in healthy donors. This table comes from immunoSEQ multiplex PCR, and its TCRdb copy is limited to in-frame clones, with some not included. The top ten clones hold roughly 6% of a sample with fewer than 120,000 clones, roughly three quarters of them seen once. Specimen: PBMCs. The receptors stem from a man aged 25-45 years in good health and CMV-seropositive. CDR3s include the opening cysteine and the closing phenylalanine or tryptophan. The order of the fields is V gene, CDR3 protein.

>TRBV6-1
CASSDFQGLSTDTQYF
>TRBV25-1
CASSPKGRDQGTDTQYF
>TRBV12-5
CASGLVLGAGEQYF
>TRBV9
CASSGTSDHTDTQYF
>TRBV21-1
CASKTQGADWSTGELFF
>TRBV10-3
CAISSGTSSTGELFF
>TRBV6-1
CASRSMPYSYEQYF
>TRBV28
CASSSPSRLLQDTQYF
>TRBV27
CASSLSSGDRGSYEQYF
>TRBV4-1
CASSRRGGTGDTEAFF
>TRBV7-8
CASSARTDGTQYF
>TRBV7-3
CASSSDRGHIQYF
>TRBV5-6
CASSSSSGGQETQYF
>TRBV7-9
CASSPHGGGYTF
>TRBV29-1
CSVERGGGGTEAFF
>TRBV29-1
CSVIGQGYEQYF
>TRBV9
CASSVERTARYYGYTF
>TRBV15
CATSGPGGGQPQHF
>TRBV5-1
CASSPDYKVGQPQHF
>TRBV1
CTSSQDRVSGNTIYF
>TRBV29-1
CSTHDRDTEAFF
>TRBV19
CASSTPGGRRTEAFF
>TRBV10-3
CAIRDSAYEQYF
>TRBV15
CATSVDRENSPLHF
>TRBV2
CASSENSGGPDTQYF
>TRBV6-5
CASSYGGAVSSYEQYF
>TRBV27
CASSSPLNSGTGANYGYTF
>TRBV11-1
CASSSDRSYEQYF
>TRBV6-4
CASSESFGDTQYF
>TRBV18
CASSQSGIKIYEQYF
>TRBV9
CASSVGGRGTQETQYF
>TRBV14
CASSRRARRTGELFF
>TRBV19
CASSKGQGSSGANVLTF
>TRBV4-2
CASSPQGAYYGYTF
>TRBV19
CASRDRVRVAEAFF
>TRBV25-1
CASSDWDSYTF
>TRBV9
CASSGGLANVLTF
>TRBV7-2
CASSLSPGYEQYF
>TRBV30
CAWSVTGGFAEAFF
>TRBV19
CASSRRGSTDTQYF
>TRBV19
CASSIPGQFADTQYF
>TRBV30
CAWSPGFPDTQYF
>TRBV19
CASSMGGQGNTEAFF
>TRBV7-9
CASSFGQGRKGANEKLFF
>TRBV7-6
CASSLDGLSEAFF
>TRBV5-1
CASSLPAGGNPYEQYF
>TRBV2
CASINRGLRYTF
>TRBV7-2
CASSWDIDQPQHF
>TRBV7-2
CASSLVGDNYNEQFF
>TRBV5-4
CASSLPEYNEQFF
>TRBV11-2
CASSLAGRDTQYF
>TRBV12-5
CASGLPRLAGPNNEQFF
>TRBV5-8
CASSLDRGAHEQYF
>TRBV27
CASRPWDFNSPLHF
>TRBV10-3
CAISALRETQYF
>TRBV20-1
CSAIGPRGQYF
>TRBV2
CASRTGGAAGELFF
>TRBV7-9
CSSSVGSGQGNF
>TRBV4-2
CASSATGTSLGEQYF
>TRBV18
CASSPVAGVYTGELFF